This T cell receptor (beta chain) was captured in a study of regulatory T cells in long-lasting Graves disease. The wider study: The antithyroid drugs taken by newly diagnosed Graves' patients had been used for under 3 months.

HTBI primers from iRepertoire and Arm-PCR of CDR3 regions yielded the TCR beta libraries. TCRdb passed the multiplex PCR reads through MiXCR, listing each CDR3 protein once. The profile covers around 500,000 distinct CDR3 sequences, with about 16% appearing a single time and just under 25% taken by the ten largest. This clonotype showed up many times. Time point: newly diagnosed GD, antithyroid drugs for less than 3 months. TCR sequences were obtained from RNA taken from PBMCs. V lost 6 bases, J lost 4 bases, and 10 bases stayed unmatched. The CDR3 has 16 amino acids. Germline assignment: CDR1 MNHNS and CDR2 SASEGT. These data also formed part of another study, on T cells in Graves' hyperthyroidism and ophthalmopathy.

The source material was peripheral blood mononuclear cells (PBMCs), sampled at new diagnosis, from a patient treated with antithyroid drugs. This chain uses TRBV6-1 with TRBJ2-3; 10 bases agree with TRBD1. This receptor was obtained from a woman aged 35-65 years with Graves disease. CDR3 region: CASRARTGGLADTQYF. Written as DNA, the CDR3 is TGTGCCAGCAGAGCCCGGACAGGGGGTTTGGCAGATACGCAGTATTTT.